This paragraph covers one T cell receptor beta chain sequence. The entry originates in a study of blood T cell repertoires in COVID-19. Sequencing was performed with immunoSEQ multiplex PCR; in TCRdb, only in-frame clones are kept and a portion is missing. Among around 220,000 clones listed, roughly 80% were seen once. Per germline, CDR1 MDHEN and CDR2 SYDVKM. V was cut by 3 bases and J by 7 bases, with 7 bases left in between. The CDR3 totals 12 residues. The sequencing input was peripheral blood. V and J are TRBV28 and TRBJ1-5; D is unclear. This receptor was identified in a woman between 40 and 55 years old with active or convalescent COVID-19. The chain's CDR3 is CASSFGGQPQHF. CDR3 coding DNA: TGTGCCAGCAGTTTTGGCGGCCAGCCCCAGCATTTT.